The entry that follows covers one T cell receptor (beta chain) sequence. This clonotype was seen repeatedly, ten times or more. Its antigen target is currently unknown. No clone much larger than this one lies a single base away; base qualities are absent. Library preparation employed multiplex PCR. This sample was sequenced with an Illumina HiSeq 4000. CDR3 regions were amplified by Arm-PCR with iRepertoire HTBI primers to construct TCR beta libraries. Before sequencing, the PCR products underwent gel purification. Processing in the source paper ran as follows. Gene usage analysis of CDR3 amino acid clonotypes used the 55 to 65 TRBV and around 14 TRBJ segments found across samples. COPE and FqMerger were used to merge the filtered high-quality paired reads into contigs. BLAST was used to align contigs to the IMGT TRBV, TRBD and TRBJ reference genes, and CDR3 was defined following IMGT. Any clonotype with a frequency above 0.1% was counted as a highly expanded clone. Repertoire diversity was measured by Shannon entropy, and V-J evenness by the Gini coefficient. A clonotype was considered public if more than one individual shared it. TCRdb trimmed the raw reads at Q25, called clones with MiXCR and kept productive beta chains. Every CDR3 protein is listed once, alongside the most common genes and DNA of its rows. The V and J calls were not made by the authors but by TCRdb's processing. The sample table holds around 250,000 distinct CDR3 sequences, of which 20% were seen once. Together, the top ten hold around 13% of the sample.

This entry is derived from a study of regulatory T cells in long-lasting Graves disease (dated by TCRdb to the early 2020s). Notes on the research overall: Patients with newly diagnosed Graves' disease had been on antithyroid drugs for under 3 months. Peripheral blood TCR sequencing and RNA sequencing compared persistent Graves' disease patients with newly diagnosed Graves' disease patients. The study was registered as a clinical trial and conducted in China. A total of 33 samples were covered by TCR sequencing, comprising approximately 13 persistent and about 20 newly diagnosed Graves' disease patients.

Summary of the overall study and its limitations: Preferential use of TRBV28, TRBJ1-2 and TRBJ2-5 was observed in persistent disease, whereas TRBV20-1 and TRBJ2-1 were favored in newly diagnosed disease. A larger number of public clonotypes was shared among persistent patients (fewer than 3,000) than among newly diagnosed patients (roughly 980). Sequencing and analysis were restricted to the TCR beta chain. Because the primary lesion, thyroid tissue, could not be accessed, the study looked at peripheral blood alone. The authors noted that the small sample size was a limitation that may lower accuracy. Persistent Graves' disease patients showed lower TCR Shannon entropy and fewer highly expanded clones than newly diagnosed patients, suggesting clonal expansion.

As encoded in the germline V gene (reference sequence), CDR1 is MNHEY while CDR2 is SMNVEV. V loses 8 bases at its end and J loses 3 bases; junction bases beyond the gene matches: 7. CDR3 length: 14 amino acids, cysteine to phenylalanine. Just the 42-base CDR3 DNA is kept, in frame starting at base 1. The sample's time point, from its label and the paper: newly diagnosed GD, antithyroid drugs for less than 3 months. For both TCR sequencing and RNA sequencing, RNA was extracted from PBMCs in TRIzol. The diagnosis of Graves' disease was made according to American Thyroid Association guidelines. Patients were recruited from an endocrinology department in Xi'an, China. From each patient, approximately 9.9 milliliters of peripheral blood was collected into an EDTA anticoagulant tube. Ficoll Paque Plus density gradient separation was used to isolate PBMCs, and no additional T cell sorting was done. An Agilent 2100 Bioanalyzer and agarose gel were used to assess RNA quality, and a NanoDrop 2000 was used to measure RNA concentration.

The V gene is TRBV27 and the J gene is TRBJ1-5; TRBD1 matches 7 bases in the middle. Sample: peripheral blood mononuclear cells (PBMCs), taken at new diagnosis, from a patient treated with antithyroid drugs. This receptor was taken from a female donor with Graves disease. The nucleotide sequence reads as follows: TGTGCCAGCGGCCAGGGGGGGGACAATCAGCCCCAGCATTTT. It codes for CASGQGGDNQPQHF.